This T cell receptor (beta chain) comes out of a study of PD-L1 blockade in urothelial cancer. Study-wide background: Between 0 and 3 chemotherapy regimens preceded treatment for each patient. At 3 weeks after treatment start (second dose) and again at 6 weeks, blood was analyzed.

Losses at the gene ends were 0 bases for V and 5 bases for J; bases not matched to a gene: 12. The V gene's germline CDR1 is LNHDA and CDR2 SQIVND (reference sequence). The CDR3 runs to 17 residues. Time point in this sample: peripheral blood 6 weeks after treatment start. Each patient gave between 1 and 8 samples, pretreatment and on-treatment. PCRs each included synthetic TCR analog templates spiked in. Measured with immunoSEQ multiplex PCR; TCRdb has only the in-frame clones, and not every one. This sample carries tens of thousands of clones, approximately 89% of them seen once, and the ten largest clones take around 10%. In its sample, this clone was seen once.

The clonotype originates from a woman aged 55-70 years with urothelial cancer. This specimen consisted of PBMCs, obtained around atezolizumab (anti-PD-L1) treatment. The chain recombines TRBV19 with TRBJ2-7, with 8 bases aligning to TRBD1. CDR3 coding DNA: TGTGCCAGTAGTATAGATTACGGAGGACAGGGTTTCGACGAGCAGTACTTC. Translated, it gives CASSIDYGGQGFDEQYF.